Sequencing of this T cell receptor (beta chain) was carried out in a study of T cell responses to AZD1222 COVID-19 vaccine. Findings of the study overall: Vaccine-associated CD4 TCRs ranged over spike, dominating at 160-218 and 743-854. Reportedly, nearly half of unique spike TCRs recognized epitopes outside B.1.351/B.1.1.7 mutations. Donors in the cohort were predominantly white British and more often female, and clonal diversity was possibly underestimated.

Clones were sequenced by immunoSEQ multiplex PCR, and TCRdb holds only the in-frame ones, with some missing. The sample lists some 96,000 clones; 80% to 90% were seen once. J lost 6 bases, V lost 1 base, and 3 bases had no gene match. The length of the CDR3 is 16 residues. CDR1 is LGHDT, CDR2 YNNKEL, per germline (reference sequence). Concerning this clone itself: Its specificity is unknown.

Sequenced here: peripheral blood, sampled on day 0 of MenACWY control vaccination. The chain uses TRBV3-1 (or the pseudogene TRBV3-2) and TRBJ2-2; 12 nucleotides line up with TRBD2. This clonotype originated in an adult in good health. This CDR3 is CASSQGTSGEPGELFF. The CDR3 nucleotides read TGTGCCAGCAGCCAAGGGACTAGCGGGGAACCCGGGGAGCTGTTTTTT.